This is a list of T cell receptor beta chains from one sample in a study of T cell responses to AZD1222 COVID-19 vaccine. Generated by immunoSEQ multiplex PCR, the TCRdb table keeps only in-frame clones and is missing some. This repertoire shows about 120,000 clones, 75% to 95% found once; its top ten account for more than 3.5%. The sample here was peripheral blood, taken 28 days after the second dose of the MenACWY control vaccine. The receptors shown here come from an adult who received the MenACWY meningococcal vaccine as a control. Both conserved end residues are part of each CDR3. D genes are given only for firm matches. The size field is filled for only some rows; it gives once, few, many or a size class.

V: TRBV24-1
size: -
D: TRBD2
J: TRBJ2-1
length: 16
CDR3: CATSDGTSGLYNEQFF
DNA: TGTGCCACCAGTGATGGGACTAGCGGGCTGTACAATGAGCAGTTCTTC

V: TRBV4-1
size: -
D: -
J: TRBJ2-1
length: 16
CDR3: CASSTPRGESYNEQFF
DNA: TGCGCCAGCAGCACTCCCCGCGGAGAGTCCTACAATGAGCAGTTCTTC

V: TRBV11-1
size: few
D: -
J: TRBJ2-7
length: 14
CDR3: CASSPWDNSYEQYF
DNA: TGTGCCAGCAGCCCGTGGGACAACTCCTACGAGCAGTACTTC

V: TRBV6-5
size: -
D: -
J: TRBJ2-1
length: 14
CDR3: CASSYGGGTNEQFF
DNA: TGTGCCAGCAGTTATGGTGGGGGTACGAATGAGCAGTTCTTC

V: TRBV5-8
size: -
D: TRBD1
J: TRBJ1-2
length: 13
CDR3: CASSLQGTYGYTF
DNA: TGTGCCAGCAGCCTACAGGGGACCTATGGCTACACCTTC

V: TRBV5-5
size: -
D: -
J: TRBJ1-6
length: 14
CDR3: CASSWDINNSPLHF
DNA: TGTGCCAGCAGCTGGGACATTAATAATTCACCCCTCCACTTT

V: TRBV6-5
size: -
D: TRBD2
J: TRBJ2-7
length: 15
CDR3: CASSFNSGKFSEQYF
DNA: TGTGCCAGCAGTTTTAATAGCGGGAAATTTTCCGAGCAGTACTTC

V: TRBV19
size: -
D: TRBD2
J: TRBJ2-1
length: 18
CDR3: CATPRTSGRASRGHEQFF
DNA: TGTGCCACCCCGAGGACTAGCGGGAGGGCCTCCCGGGGGCACGAGCAGTTCTTC

V: TRBV18
size: once
D: -
J: TRBJ1-1
length: 13
CDR3: CASSPHPNTEAFF
DNA: TGTGCCAGCTCACCTCATCCCAACACTGAAGCTTTCTTT

V: TRBV15
size: -
D: TRBD2
J: TRBJ2-1
length: 15
CDR3: CATSRDPGLANEQFF
DNA: TGTGCCACCAGCAGAGATCCCGGACTAGCGAATGAGCAGTTCTTC

V: TRBV28
size: once
D: -
J: TRBJ2-1
length: 15
CDR3: CASSLVRQVIAEQFF
DNA: TGTGCCAGCAGTTTAGTGAGACAGGTGATCGCGGAGCAGTTCTTC

V: TRBV30
size: few
D: -
J: TRBJ1-4
length: 14
CDR3: CAWSVGGGGEKLFF
DNA: TGTGCCTGGAGTGTCGGGGGAGGGGGTGAAAAACTGTTTTTT

V: TRBV6-5
size: -
D: -
J: TRBJ2-2
length: 12
CDR3: CASSRAAGELFF
DNA: TGTGCCAGCAGTCGGGCGGCCGGGGAGCTGTTTTTT

V: TRBV28
size: once
D: TRBD2
J: TRBJ2-5
length: 16
CDR3: CASIGRGTSRDGTQYF
DNA: TGTGCCAGCATTGGGAGGGGGACTAGCAGGGATGGGACCCAGTACTTC

V: TRBV18
size: -
D: -
J: TRBJ2-5
length: 17
CDR3: CASSPPGARGEEETQYF
DNA: TGTGCCAGCTCACCACCGGGAGCCCGCGGGGAGGAGGAGACCCAGTACTTC

V: TRBV7-2
size: -
D: -
J: TRBJ1-2
length: 13
CDR3: CASSLLGRYGYTF
DNA: TGTGCCAGCAGCTTGTTAGGCCGATATGGCTACACCTTC